Listed below are T cell receptor beta chains from one sample, sequenced in a study of T cells in Graves' hyperthyroidism and ophthalmopathy. TCRdb processed the multiplex PCR reads anew with MiXCR; each CDR3 protein has one entry. The data contain roughly 570,000 distinct CDR3 sequences, 15% to 17% of them singletons. The sample consisted of blood. Receptor source: a woman in her twenties or thirties with Graves' hyperthyroidism. CDR3s include the opening cysteine and the closing phenylalanine or tryptophan. Each record gives: D gene, V gene, J gene, clone size, CDR3 protein, CDR3 DNA. A D gene is named only where the DNA matches it firmly. A row's size may be missing; if present it is once, few, many or a size class.

NA	TRBV6-1	TRBJ2-1	many	CASRPPPGRRGYEQFF	TGTGCCAGCAGACCCCCGCCGGGGCGGAGGGGGTATGAGCAGTTCTTC
NA	TRBV5-4	TRBJ2-3	few	CASSLDFGGVRSDTQYF	TGTGCCAGCAGCTTGGACTTCGGTGGGGTTCGATCAGATACGCAGTATTTT
NA	TRBV12-3/TRBV12-4	TRBJ2-3	many	CASSFTAGTQYF	TGTGCCAGCAGTTTTACGGCAGGGACGCAGTATTTT
NA	TRBV6-1	TRBJ2-3	NA	CASRRTEGGTDTQYF	TGTGCCAGCAGACGCACGGAGGGTGGCACAGATACGCAGTATTTT
NA	TRBV20-1	TRBJ2-1	NA	CSARPKTRAGNSYNEQFF	TGCAGTGCTCGCCCCAAGACTAGGGCGGGCAACTCCTACAATGAGCAGTTCTTC
NA	TRBV5-5	TRBJ1-5	NA	CASSPVGPSGPQHF	TGTGCCAGCAGCCCCGTCGGGCCCTCGGGGCCCCAGCATTTT
NA	TRBV19	TRBJ1-1	NA	CASSGVQGENTEAFF	TGTGCCAGTAGTGGAGTGCAGGGTGAGAACACTGAAGCTTTCTTT
TRBD1	TRBV18	TRBJ1-1	NA	CASSLRTGVEAFF	TGTGCCAGCTCACTTCGGACAGGGGTTGAAGCTTTCTTT
NA	TRBV30	TRBJ2-2	NA	CAWSAHLGNTGELFF	TGTGCCTGGAGTGCGCATCTAGGGAACACCGGGGAGCTGTTTTTT
TRBD2	TRBV7-2	TRBJ2-3	many	CASSVTSGGTDTQYF	TGTGCCAGCAGCGTTACTAGCGGGGGCACAGATACGCAGTATTTT
NA	TRBV9	TRBJ1-6	NA	CASSVEAGVNSPLHF	TGTGCCAGCAGCGTAGAGGCAGGGGTGAATTCACCCCTCCACTTT
TRBD1	TRBV9	TRBJ1-1	many	CASSKGTGGLNTEAFF	TGTGCCAGCAGCAAAGGGACAGGGGGGTTGAACACTGAAGCTTTCTTT
NA	TRBV2	TRBJ1-4	NA	CASSANGATDEKLFF	TGTGCCAGCAGCGCTAACGGAGCCACAGATGAAAAACTGTTTTTT
TRBD1	TRBV30	TRBJ1-5	many	CAWSVAPGGNQPQHF	TGTGCCTGGAGTGTAGCCCCAGGGGGGAATCAGCCCCAGCATTTT
NA	TRBV28	TRBJ1-6	NA	CASSPLGGPLHF	TGTGCCAGCAGTCCACTTGGGGGGCCCCTCCACTTT
NA	TRBV9	TRBJ2-6	few	CASSVRPRDGANVLTF	TGTGCCAGCAGCGTACGACCCCGGGACGGGGCCAACGTCCTGACTTTC
TRBD1	TRBV24-1	TRBJ1-5	NA	CATSEGGQGASNQPQHF	TGTGCCACCAGTGAGGGGGGACAGGGCGCCAGCAATCAGCCCCAGCATTTT
NA	TRBV15	TRBJ2-2	NA	CATSRDGRQAGELFF	TGTGCCACCAGCAGAGATGGGCGGCAAGCCGGGGAGCTGTTTTTT
TRBD1	TRBV5-5	TRBJ2-5	NA	CASSLRQGVQETQYF	TGTGCCAGCAGCTTGCGACAGGGGGTCCAGGAGACCCAGTACTTC
NA	TRBV10-3	TRBJ1-4	NA	CAISSRTENEKLFF	TGTGCCATCAGCAGTCGGACGGAAAATGAAAAACTGTTTTTT
NA	TRBV20-1	TRBJ1-1	many	CSARNRVGTEAFF	TGCAGTGCTAGAAACAGGGTCGGCACTGAAGCTTTCTTT
NA	TRBV28	TRBJ2-7	many	CAIGGNSYEQYF	TGTGCCATTGGAGGAAACTCCTACGAGCAGTACTTC
NA	TRBV27	TRBJ2-5	many	CASSFQPGMGETQYF	TGTGCCAGCAGTTTTCAGCCGGGGATGGGGGAGACCCAGTACTTC
NA	TRBV11-2	TRBJ1-1	few	CASSLGRANTEAFF	TGTGCCAGCAGCTTGGGCAGGGCGAACACTGAAGCTTTCTTT
NA	TRBV7-2	TRBJ2-1	many	CASRNMGGLYNEQFF	TGTGCCAGCAGGAACATGGGGGGGCTTTACAATGAGCAGTTCTTC